This T cell receptor (beta chain) was identified during a study of blood T cell repertoires in COVID-19. Study information: PBMCs, B-cell-depleted T cells, or T cells provided the cDNA or gDNA that made up the material.

Germline-derived CDR1 and CDR2 are ENHRY and SYGVKD. CDR3 length equals 19 residues. J lost 1 base, V lost 0 bases, and 6 bases had no gene match. The repertoire was sequenced with immunoSEQ multiplex PCR; TCRdb's copy has only in-frame clones and lacks some. The data show roughly 190,000 clones, around 82% seen once. This TCR derives from a human donor with acute or convalescent COVID-19. The donor label of this sample is uncertain. Source material: peripheral blood. The chain is built from TRBV10-3 and TRBJ2-6; 10 nucleotides line up with TRBD2. The CDR3 loop is CAISESPPGLASGANVLTF. As DNA, the CDR3 is TGTGCCATCAGTGAGTCTCCTCCGGGACTAGCGTCTGGGGCCAACGTCCTGACTTTC.